One sample yielded the 9 T cell receptor beta chains listed below, sequenced in a study of CD4+ T cells in melanoma. Clones were sequenced by immunoSEQ multiplex PCR, and TCRdb holds only the in-frame ones, with some missing. Its table lists 92 clones. Material: a T cell line or clone, from whole sample or a sorted T cell fraction (not recorded which). These receptors originate from a human donor with melanoma. Some clones in this sample may be carry-over from other donors' samples.

The chain joins TRBV30 to TRBJ1-1; 7 bases map to TRBD1. J lost 7 bases, V lost 1 base, and 0 bases had no gene match. Germline-derived CDR1 and CDR2 are GTSNPN and SVGIG (reference sequence). CDR3 length: 11 residues. The CDR3 DNA is TGTGCCTGGAGTGGACAGGGTGAAGCTTTCTTT. Amino acid sequence: CAWSGQGEAFF.

The CDR3: CASTTGTRVYEQYF. In DNA, the CDR3 is TGTGCCAGCACTACCGGGACAAGAGTATACGAGCAGTACTTC. The chain carries TRBV28 and TRBJ2-7; perhaps TRBD1 as D (6 bases). Germline lookup yields CDR1 MDHEN and CDR2 SYDVKM. V shed 7 bases and J shed 4 bases, with 17 bases lying between them. This CDR3 contains 14 residues.

This clone has a single count. The chain recombines TRBV7-2 with TRBJ1-2, with 12 positions matching TRBD1. CDR1 is SGHTA and CDR2 is FQGNSA in the germline V gene. The CDR3 extends over 15 amino acids. V shed 1 base and J 8 bases; nucleotides not matched to a gene: 5. In DNA, the CDR3 is TGTGCCAGCAGCTTAGGATTCGGGACAGGGGGCGGCTACACCTTC. This codes for CASSLGFGTGGGYTF.

V gene TRBV15 combines with J gene TRBJ1-4, with no clear D. V was clipped by 0 bases and J by 1 base, with 18 bases between them. The CDR3 has 19 residues. The germline gives CDR1 LNHNV, CDR2 YYDKDF (reference sequence). DNA for the CDR3: TGTGCCACCAGCAGAGATTCGGGCGTTGGGAGTGGAACTAATGAAAAACTGTTTTTT. This sequence encodes CATSRDSGVGSGTNEKLFF.

The chain's CDR3 is CASRDRYSNQPQHF. In DNA form, the CDR3 reads TGTGCCAGTAGGGACCGATATAGCAATCAGCCCCAGCATTTT. This chain links TRBV19 with TRBJ1-5; D remains unclear. From germline, CDR1 is LNHDA and CDR2 SQIVND (reference sequence). The CDR3 runs to 14 residues. Deletions cut 6 bases from V and 0 bases from J, with 9 bases between.

The chain is built from TRBV7-3 and TRBJ2-2, with TRBD2 identical over 9 bases. Trimming removed 4 bases from V and 1 base from J; junction bases left unmatched: 4. This CDR3 has 16 residues. Germline CDR1 and CDR2: SGHTA and FQGTGA. CDR3 DNA: TGTGCCAGCAGCTCCGGACTAGCGATGAACACCGGGGAGCTGTTTTTT. It translates to CASSSGLAMNTGELFF.

J is TRBJ1-4 and V is TRBV28; D gene unclear. V shed 7 bases and J shed 5 bases, with 14 bases lying between them. Germline CDR1 MDHEN, CDR2 SYDVKM. The CDR3 has 14 amino acids. In DNA, the CDR3 is TGTGCCAGCATGGGAAGTCGGGAGAATGAAAAACTGTTTTTT. Translated, it gives CASMGSRENEKLFF. The variable domain in full, completed from reference TRBV28 and TRBJ1-4, reads DVKVTQSSRYLVKRTGEKVFLECVQDMDHENMFWYRQDPGLGLRLIYFSYDVKMKEKGDIPEGYSVSREKKERFSLILESASTNQTSMYLCASMGSRENEKLFFGSGTQLSVL.

V is TRBV7-8 and J is TRBJ2-3; TRBD2 aligns across 7 bases. The CDR3 sequence is 16 residues long. V gave up 4 bases and J gave up 0 bases; unmatched junction bases: 7. In germline, CDR1 is SGHVS, CDR2 FQNEAQ. The CDR3: CASSSFSGPSTDTQYF. In DNA form, the CDR3 reads TGTGCCAGCAGCTCCTTTAGCGGGCCTAGCACAGATACGCAGTATTTT.

This sequence joins TRBV2 and TRBJ2-7; the match to TRBD1 covers 7 bases. Per the germline V gene, CDR1 is SNHLY and CDR2 is FYNNEI. The junction had 3 bases not matched to a gene; V was cut back by 8 bases and J by 2 bases. This CDR3 is built from 12 residues. The CDR3 sequence: CASRTGPYEQYF. The DNA of the CDR3 is TGTGCCAGCCGGACAGGCCCCTACGAGCAGTACTTC.